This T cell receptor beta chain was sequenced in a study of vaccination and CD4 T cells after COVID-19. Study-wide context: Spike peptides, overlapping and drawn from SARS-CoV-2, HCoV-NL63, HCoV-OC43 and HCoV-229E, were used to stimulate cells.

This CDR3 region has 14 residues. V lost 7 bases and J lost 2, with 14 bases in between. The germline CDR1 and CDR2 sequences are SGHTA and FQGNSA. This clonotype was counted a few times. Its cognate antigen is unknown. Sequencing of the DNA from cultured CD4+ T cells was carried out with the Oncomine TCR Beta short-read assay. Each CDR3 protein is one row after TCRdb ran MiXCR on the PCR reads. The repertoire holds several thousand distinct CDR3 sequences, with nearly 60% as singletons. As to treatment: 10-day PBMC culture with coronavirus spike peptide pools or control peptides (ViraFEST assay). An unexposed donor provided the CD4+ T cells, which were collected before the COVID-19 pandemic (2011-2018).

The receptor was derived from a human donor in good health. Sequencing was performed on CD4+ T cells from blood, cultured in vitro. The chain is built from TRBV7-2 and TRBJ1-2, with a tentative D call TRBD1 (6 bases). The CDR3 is CASTVGGQNYGYTF. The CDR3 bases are TGTGCCAGCACCGTAGGCGGACAGAACTATGGCTACACCTTC.